The 2 T cell receptor beta chains reported below all come from one sample, sequenced in a study of CD4 T cells in relation to SARS-CoV-2 and coronaviruses. Profiled with immunoSEQ multiplex PCR; TCRdb holds only in-frame clones, not every one. Found here are 23,000 or so clones, about 79% of them singletons; the top ten hold about a fifth. The unexposed donors gave CD4+ T cells in about 2010-2019, prior to COVID-19. The cells were cultured for around ten days before CD4+ T cells were isolated. These receptors lack a known antigen. Sequenced: CD4+ T cells from PBMCs, cultured in vitro. These receptors all come from a human donor in good health.

This clone has a single count. In nucleotides, the CDR3 is TGTGCCAGCAGCCAAGATCTAGCAGGGGCCGGGCGTCAGCAGTACTTC. Translation: CASSQDLAGAGRQQYF. The chain is built from TRBV4-2 and TRBJ2-7; D is possibly TRBD1 (6 bases). This CDR3 has 16 residues. The germline CDR1 and CDR2 sequences are LGHNA and YNFKEQ. V lost 0 bases, J lost 8 bases, and 20 bases lay in between.

The chain joins TRBV5-8 to TRBJ1-1; D might be TRBD1 (6 bases). Germline loops: CDR1 SGHTS, CDR2 YDEGEE. With 3 bases removed from V and 2 bases from J, the gap between germline ends came to 11 bases. This CDR3 contains 14 residues. The DNA of the CDR3 is TGTGCCAGCAGCTGGGGGCAGGGTAACACTGAAGCTTTCTTT. This gives the protein CASSWGQGNTEAFF.